This TCR beta chain was observed in a study of shared clonotypes between healthy human individuals. As to this clone: Its antigen is unidentified.

General study points: Specimens sampled were limited to blood, with tissue repertoires likely differing.

The authors loaded 200 ng DNA, approximately 30,000 T cell genomes, into sorted-subset replicate PCRs. Per the original methods: Filtering differed for immunoSEQ, which gave only junction sequences without quality scores. This table comes from immunoSEQ multiplex PCR, and its TCRdb copy is limited to in-frame clones, with some not included. Clone size and the V and J calls come from that table; the DNA yielded D and trimming. The sample lists about 510,000 clones, almost 97% occurring once. This CDR3 is 15 amino acids long. Per germline, CDR1 MDHEN and CDR2 SYDVKM. The V gene end was trimmed by 4 bases and the J gene end by 4 bases; junction bases not matched to a gene: 6. Adult Caucasians living in Nashville, Tennessee made up all of the donors.

Sequencing input: naive CD4+ T cells sorted from blood. Stated subset: CD45RA+ positively selected. This receptor was obtained from a woman in her thirties in good health. The chain combines TRBV28 with TRBJ1-4; 7 bases are a match to TRBD1. The CDR3 protein is CASSSGDSRNEKLFF. The CDR3 DNA sequence: TGTGCCAGCAGTTCAGGGGACAGTCGTAATGAAAAACTGTTTTTT.